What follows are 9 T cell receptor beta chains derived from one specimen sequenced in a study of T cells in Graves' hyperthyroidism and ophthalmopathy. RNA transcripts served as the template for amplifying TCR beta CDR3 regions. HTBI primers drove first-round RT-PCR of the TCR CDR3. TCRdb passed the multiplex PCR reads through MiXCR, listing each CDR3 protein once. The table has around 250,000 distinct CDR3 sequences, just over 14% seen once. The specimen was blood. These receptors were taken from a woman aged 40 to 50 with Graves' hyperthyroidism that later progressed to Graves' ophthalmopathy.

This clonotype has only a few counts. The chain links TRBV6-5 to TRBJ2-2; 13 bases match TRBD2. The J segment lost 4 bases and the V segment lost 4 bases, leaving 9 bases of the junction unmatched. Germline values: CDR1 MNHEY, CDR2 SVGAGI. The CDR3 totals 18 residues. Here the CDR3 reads CASSSPGLAGRPTGELFF. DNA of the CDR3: TGTGCCAGCAGTTCCCCGGGACTAGCGGGGCGTCCCACCGGGGAGCTGTTTTTT.

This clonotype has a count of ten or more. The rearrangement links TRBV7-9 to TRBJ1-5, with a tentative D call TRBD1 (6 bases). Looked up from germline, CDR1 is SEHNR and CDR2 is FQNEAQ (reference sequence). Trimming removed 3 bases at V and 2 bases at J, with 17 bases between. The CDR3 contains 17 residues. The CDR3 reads CASSLWSYRDGNQPQHF. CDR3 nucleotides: TGTGCCAGCAGCTTGTGGTCTTACAGGGATGGCAATCAGCCCCAGCATTTT.

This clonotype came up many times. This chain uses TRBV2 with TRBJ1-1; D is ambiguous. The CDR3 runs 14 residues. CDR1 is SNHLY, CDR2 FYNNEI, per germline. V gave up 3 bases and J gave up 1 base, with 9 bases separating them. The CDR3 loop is CASSESRGNTEAFF. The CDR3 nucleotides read TGTGCCAGCAGTGAGTCTCGGGGGAACACTGAAGCTTTCTTT.

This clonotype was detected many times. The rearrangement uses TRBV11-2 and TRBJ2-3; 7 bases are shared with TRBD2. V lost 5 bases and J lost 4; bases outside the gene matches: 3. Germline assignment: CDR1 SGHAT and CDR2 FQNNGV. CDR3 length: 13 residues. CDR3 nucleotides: TGTGCCAGCAGCCGACTAGCCTCAGATACGCAGTATTTT. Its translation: CASSRLASDTQYF.

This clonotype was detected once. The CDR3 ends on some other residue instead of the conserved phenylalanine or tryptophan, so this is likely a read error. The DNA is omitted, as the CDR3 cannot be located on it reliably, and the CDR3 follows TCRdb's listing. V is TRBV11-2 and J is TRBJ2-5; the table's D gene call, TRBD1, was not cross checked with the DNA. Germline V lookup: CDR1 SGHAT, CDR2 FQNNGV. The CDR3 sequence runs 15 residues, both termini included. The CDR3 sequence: CASSPGRTRQETLYL.

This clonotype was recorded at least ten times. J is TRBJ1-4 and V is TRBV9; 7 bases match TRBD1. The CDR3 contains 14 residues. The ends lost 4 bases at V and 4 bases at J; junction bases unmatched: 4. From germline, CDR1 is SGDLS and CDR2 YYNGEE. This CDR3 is CASSRGGNNEKLFF. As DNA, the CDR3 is TGTGCCAGCAGCAGAGGGGGCAATAATGAAAAACTGTTTTTT. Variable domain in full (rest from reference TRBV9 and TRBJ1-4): DSGVTQTPKHLITATGQRVTLRCSPRSGDLSVYWYQQSLDQGLQFLIQYYNGEERAKGNILERFSAQQFPDLHSELNLSSLELGDSALYFCASSRGGNNEKLFFGSGTQLSVL.

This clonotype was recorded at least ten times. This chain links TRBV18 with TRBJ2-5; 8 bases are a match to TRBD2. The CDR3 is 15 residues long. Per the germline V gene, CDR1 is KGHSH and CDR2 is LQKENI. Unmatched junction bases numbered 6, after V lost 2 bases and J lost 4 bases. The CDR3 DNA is TGTGCCAGCTCACCAGGGAGCGGGAGCGTAGAGACCCAGTACTTC. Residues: CASSPGSGSVETQYF.

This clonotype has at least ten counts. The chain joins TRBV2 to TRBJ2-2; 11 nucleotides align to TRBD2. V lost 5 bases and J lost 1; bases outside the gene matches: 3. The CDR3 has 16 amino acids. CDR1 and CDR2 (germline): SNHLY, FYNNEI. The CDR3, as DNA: TGTGCCAGCAGTTCGGGACTAGCGGTGAACACCGGGGAGCTGTTTTTT. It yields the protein CASSSGLAVNTGELFF.

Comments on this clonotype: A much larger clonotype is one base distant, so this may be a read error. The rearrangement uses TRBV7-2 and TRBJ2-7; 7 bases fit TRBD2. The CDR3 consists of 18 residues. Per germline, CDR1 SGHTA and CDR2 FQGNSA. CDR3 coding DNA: TGTGCCATCAGCTTAGATAGCGGGTTGGCGGGAACACCCTACGAGCAGTACTTC. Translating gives CAISLDSGLAGTPYEQYF.